These 8 T cell receptor beta chains were all obtained from the same sample, sequenced in a study of beta chain features in type 1 diabetes. The authors reverse transcribed all of the isolated RNA, so sequencing captured expressed TCRB transcripts. The table came from immunoSEQ multiplex PCR; TCRdb's copy has only in-frame clones and leaves some out. The table has 150,000 to 180,000 clones, around 8.5% seen once. Sequencing was performed on central memory CD4+ T cells from blood. The receptors were sampled from a man younger than 30 in good health.

There are a few counts of this clone. The rearrangement joins TRBV5-8 to TRBJ1-1, with 7 nucleotides matching TRBD1. The CDR3 spans 16 residues. Germline V gene data show CDR1 as SGHTS and CDR2 as YDEGEE. The trim removed 4 bases at V and 2 bases at J, leaving 11 bases unmatched. Written as DNA, the CDR3 is TGTGCCAGCAGCGCCACAGGGGCGCTTAGTAACACTGAAGCTTTCTTT. Residues: CASSATGALSNTEAFF.

This clone was detected only a few times. The V call is TRBV19, the J call TRBJ1-1, with D tentatively TRBD1 (5 bases). V was shortened by 4 bases and J by 0 bases, with 12 bases between the two germline ends. The CDR3 is made up of 15 amino acids. Germline V gives CDR1 LNHDA, CDR2 SQIVND (reference sequence). CDR3 nucleotide sequence: TGTGCCAGTAGTAGAGAGACAGTCATGAACACTGAAGCTTTCTTT. It codes for CASSRETVMNTEAFF.

The chain joins TRBV27 to TRBJ2-7, with TRBD1 identical over 9 bases. Germline V gene lookup returns CDR1 MNHEY and CDR2 SMNVEV (reference sequence). The V gene end was trimmed by 6 bases and the J gene end by 3 bases; junction bases not matched to a gene: 3. CDR3 size: 13 residues. CDR3: CASSGTGSYEQYF. For the CDR3, the DNA is TGTGCCAGCAGCGGGACAGGGAGCTACGAGCAGTACTTC.

Notes on this clone: This may be a read error, as it is one base from a much larger clone. The chain carries TRBV7-2 and TRBJ2-6, with 7 bases fitting TRBD1. The CDR3 length is 13 residues. The germline V gene encodes CDR1 SGHTA and CDR2 FQGNSA. The CDR3 nucleotides are TGTGCCAGCAGCTTAGACAGGGGCAACGTCCCGACTTTC. Its protein is CASSLDRGNVPTF.

Only a few counts were recorded for this clone. The chain employs TRBV2 and TRBJ1-4; 9 bases line up with TRBD1. The V and J ends lost 6 bases and 7 bases, in that order; junction bases with no gene match: 12. The CDR3 covers 16 residues. The germline CDR1 and CDR2 sequences are SNHLY and FYNNEI. DNA of the CDR3: TGTGCCAGCAGGGGGACAGGGAATGAGATAGGTGAAAAACTGTTTTTT. Translating gives CASRGTGNEIGEKLFF.

This chain connects TRBV9 to TRBJ1-6; D ambiguous. Germline loops: CDR1 SGDLS, CDR2 YYNGEE. V lost 1 base, J lost 8 bases, and 10 bases lay in between. This CDR3 spans 14 amino acids. For the CDR3, the DNA is TGTGCCAGCAGCGTATGGGAGAAGGATTCACCCCTCCACTTT. It encodes CASSVWEKDSPLHF. Full variable domain (outside the CDR3, taken from reference TRBV9 and TRBJ1-6): DSGVTQTPKHLITATGQRVTLRCSPRSGDLSVYWYQQSLDQGLQFLIQYYNGEERAKGNILERFSAQQFPDLHSELNLSSLELGDSALYFCASSVWEKDSPLHFGNGTRLTVT.

The genes are TRBV5-4 and TRBJ2-6, with 11 positions matching TRBD1. This CDR3 is 17 amino acids long. V shed 4 bases, J shed 2 bases, and the junction held 5 bases outside the gene matches. In germline, CDR1 is SGHNT, CDR2 YYREEE (reference sequence). CDR3 in amino acids: CASSAGQGGPGANVLTF. CDR3 sequence (DNA): TGTGCCAGCAGCGCGGGACAGGGGGGCCCTGGGGCCAACGTCCTGACTTTC.

This clone was detected a few times. This chain uses TRBV28 with TRBJ1-5; D perhaps matches TRBD1 (5 bases). V was cut by 6 bases and J by 7 bases, with 22 bases left in between. The CDR3 sequence is 16 residues long. Germline CDR1 MDHEN, CDR2 SYDVKM. The DNA of the CDR3 is TGTGCCAGCAGGACCCGCACGCGCGGGGGAGGACAGCCCCAGCATTTT. Encoded protein: CASRTRTRGGGQPQHF.